The sequence of this T cell receptor (beta chain) was determined in a study of cytomegalovirus exposure and HLA in healthy donors. Study-level results: Available immune exposure information covered CMV serostatus only.

Concerning this clone itself: The antigen is unknown.

PCR used 60 Vbeta primers and 13 Jbeta primers. Assay used: immunoSEQ multiplex PCR; TCRdb lists only in-frame clones, some missing. The sample records approximately 170,000 clones, roughly 87% being singletons. Between the trimmed V and J ends, which lost 1 base and 6 bases, there was a span of 9 bases. This CDR3 contains 13 residues. CDR1 SEHNR and CDR2 FQNEAQ come from the germline V gene (reference sequence). The chain is built from TRBV7-9 and TRBJ1-1; D unclear. Material: PBMCs. The TCR comes from a man aged 45-65 years in good health and CMV-seropositive. The CDR3 sequence is CASSLGSSAEAFF. DNA for the CDR3: TGTGCCAGCAGCTTAGGTTCGAGTGCTGAAGCTTTCTTT.